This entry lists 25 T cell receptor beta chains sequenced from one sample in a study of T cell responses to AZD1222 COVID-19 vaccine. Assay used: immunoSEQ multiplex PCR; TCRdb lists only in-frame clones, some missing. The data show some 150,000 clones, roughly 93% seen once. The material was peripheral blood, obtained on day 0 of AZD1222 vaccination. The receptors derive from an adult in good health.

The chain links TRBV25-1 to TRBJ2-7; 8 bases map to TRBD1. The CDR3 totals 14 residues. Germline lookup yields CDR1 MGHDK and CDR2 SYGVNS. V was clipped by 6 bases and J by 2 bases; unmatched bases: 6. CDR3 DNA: TGTGCCAGCAGCACCGGGACAGGCCCCTACGAGCAGTACTTC. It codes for CASSTGTGPYEQYF.

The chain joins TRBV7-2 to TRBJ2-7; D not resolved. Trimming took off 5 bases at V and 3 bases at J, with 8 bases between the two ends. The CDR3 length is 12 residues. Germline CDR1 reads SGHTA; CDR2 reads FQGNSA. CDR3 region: CASSPRGYEQYF. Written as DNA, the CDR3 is TGTGCCAGCAGCCCAAGAGGCTACGAGCAGTACTTC. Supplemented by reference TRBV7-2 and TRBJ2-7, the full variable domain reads GAGVSQSPSNKVTEKGKDVELRCDPISGHTALYWYRQSLGQGLEFLIYFQGNSAPDKSGLPSDRFSAERTGGSVSTLTIQRTQQEDSAVYLCASSPRGYEQYFGPGTRLTVT.

Here the CDR3 DNA reads TGTGCCAGTAGTACCCCGGGACAGCCGCTAAGCACAGATACGCAGTATTTT. Translation: CASSTPGQPLSTDTQYF. V and J are TRBV19 and TRBJ2-3, with TRBD1 matching over 7 bases. The length of the CDR3 is 17 residues. Looked up from germline, CDR1 is LNHDA and CDR2 is SQIVND (reference sequence). Losses at the gene ends were 4 bases for V and 0 bases for J; bases not matched to a gene: 10.

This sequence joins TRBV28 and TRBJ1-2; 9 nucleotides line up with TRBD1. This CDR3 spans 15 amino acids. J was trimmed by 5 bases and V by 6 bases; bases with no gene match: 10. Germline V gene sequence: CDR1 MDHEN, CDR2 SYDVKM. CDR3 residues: CASRLNRGLMYGYTF. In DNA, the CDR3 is TGTGCCAGCAGATTGAACAGGGGGCTTATGTATGGCTACACCTTC.

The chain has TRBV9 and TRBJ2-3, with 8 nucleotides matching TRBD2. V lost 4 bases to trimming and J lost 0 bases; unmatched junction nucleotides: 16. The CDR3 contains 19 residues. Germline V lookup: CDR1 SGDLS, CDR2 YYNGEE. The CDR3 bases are TGTGCCAGCAGCCCCGAGTCGGGGTCGGGGGGGCTGAGCACAGATACGCAGTATTTT. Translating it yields CASSPESGSGGLSTDTQYF.

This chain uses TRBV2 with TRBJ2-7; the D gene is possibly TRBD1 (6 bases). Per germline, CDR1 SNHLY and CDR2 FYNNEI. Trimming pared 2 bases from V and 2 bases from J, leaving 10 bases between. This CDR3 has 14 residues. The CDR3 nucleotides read TGTGCCAGCAGTGAACTGGGGGCGACCTACGAGCAGTACTTC. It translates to CASSELGATYEQYF.

CDR3 nucleotides: TGTGCCAGCAGCTTACGTCTGCGCGCCTACGAGCAGTACTTC. Protein sequence: CASSLRLRAYEQYF. This chain uses TRBV7-2 with TRBJ2-7; no clear D. The CDR3 is 14 residues long. Germline CDR1 and CDR2: SGHTA and FQGNSA. V was clipped by 2 bases and J by 2 bases, with 10 bases between them.

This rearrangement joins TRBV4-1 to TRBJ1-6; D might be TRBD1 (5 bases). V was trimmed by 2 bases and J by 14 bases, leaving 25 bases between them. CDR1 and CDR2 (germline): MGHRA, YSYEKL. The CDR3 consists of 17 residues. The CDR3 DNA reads TGCGCCAGCAGCCAACAGTCCCCCGGGACCGCTCGAGTGGCCCTCCACTTT. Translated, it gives CASSQQSPGTARVALHF.

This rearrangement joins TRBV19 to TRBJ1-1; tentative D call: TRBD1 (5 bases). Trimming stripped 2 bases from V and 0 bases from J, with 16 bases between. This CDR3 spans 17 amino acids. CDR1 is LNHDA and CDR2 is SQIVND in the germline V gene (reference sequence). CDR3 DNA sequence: TGTGCCAGTAGTATAAGAGCGGGGGTACCCATGAACACTGAAGCTTTCTTT. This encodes CASSIRAGVPMNTEAFF.

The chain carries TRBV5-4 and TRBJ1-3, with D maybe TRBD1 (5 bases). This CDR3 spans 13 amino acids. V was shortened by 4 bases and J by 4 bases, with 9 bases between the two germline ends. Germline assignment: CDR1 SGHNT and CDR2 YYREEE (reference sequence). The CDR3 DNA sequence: TGTGCCAGCAGCCCAGGGAGGGGAAACACCATATATTTT. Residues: CASSPGRGNTIYF.

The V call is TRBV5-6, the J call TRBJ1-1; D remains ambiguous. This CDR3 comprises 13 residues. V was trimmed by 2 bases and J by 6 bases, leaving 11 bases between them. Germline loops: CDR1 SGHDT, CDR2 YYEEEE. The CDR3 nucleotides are TGTGCCAGCAGCTTCGGGGAGAGCGCTGAAGCTTTCTTT. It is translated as CASSFGESAEAFF.

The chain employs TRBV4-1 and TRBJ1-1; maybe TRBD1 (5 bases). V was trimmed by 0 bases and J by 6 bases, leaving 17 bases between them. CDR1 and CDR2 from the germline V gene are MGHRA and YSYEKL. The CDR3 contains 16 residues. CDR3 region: CASSQDRGWQGPEAFF. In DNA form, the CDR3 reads TGCGCCAGCAGCCAAGATCGCGGGTGGCAGGGTCCTGAAGCTTTCTTT.

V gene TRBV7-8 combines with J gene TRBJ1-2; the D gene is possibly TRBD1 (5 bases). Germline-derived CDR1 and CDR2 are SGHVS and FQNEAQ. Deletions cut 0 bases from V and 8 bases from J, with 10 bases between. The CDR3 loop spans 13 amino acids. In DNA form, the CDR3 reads TGTGCCAGCAGCTTAGCCAGGGATGAAGGCTACACCTTC. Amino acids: CASSLARDEGYTF. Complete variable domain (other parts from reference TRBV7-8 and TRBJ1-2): GAGVSQSPRYKVAKRGQDVALRCDPISGHVSLFWYQQALGQGPEFLTYFQNEAQLDKSGLPSDRFFAERPEGSVSTLKIQRTQQEDSAVYLCASSLARDEGYTFGSGTRLTVV.

This CDR3 is CASSRLWQAEMNTEAFF. Here the CDR3 DNA reads TGTGCCAGCAGCCGCCTGTGGCAGGCGGAAATGAACACTGAAGCTTTCTTT. The rearrangement links TRBV5-6 to TRBJ1-1; no clear D. Trimming shortened V by 4 bases and J by 0 bases, and 19 bases separated the two germline ends. Germline assignment: CDR1 SGHDT and CDR2 YYEEEE. The CDR3 spans 17 residues.

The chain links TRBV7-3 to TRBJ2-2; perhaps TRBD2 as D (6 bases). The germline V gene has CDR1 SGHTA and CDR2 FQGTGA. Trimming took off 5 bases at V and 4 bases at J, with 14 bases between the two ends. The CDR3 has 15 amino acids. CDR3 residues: CASSPSAGGTGELFF. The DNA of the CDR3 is TGTGCCAGCAGCCCCTCTGCCGGGGGCACCGGGGAGCTGTTTTTT.

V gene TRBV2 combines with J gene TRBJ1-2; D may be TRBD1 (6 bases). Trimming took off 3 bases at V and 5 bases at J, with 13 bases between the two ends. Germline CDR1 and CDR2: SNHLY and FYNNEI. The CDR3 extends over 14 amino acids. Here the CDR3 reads CASSEAQGGYGYTF. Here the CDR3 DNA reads TGTGCCAGCAGTGAGGCACAGGGAGGTTATGGCTACACCTTC.

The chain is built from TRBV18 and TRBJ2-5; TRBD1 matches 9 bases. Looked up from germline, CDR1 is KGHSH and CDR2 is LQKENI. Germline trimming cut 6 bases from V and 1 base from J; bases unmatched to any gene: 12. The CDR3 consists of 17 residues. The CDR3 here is CASSPPRTGVLQETQYF. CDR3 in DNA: TGTGCCAGCTCGCCCCCAAGGACAGGGGTTCTCCAAGAGACCCAGTACTTC.

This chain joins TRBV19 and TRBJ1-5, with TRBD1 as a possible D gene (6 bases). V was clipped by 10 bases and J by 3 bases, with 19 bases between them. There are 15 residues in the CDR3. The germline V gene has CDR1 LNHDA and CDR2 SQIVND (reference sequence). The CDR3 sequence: CATYPGGSFNQPQHF. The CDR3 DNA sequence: TGTGCCACCTACCCCGGGGGCTCTTTCAATCAGCCCCAGCATTTT.

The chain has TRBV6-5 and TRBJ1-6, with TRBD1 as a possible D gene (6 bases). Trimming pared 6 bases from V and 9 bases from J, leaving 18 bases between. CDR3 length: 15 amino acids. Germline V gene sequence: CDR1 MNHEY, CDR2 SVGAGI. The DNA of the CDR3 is TGTGCCAGCAGGAAGGGCAGGGGCCTAGGTTCACCCCTCCACTTT. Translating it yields CASRKGRGLGSPLHF.

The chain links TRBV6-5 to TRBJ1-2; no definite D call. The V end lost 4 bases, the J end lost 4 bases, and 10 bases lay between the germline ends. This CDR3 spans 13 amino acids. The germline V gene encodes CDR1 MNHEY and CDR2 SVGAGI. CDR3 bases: TGTGCCAGCAGTTCTGGCAGCTCCTATGGCTACACCTTC. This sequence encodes CASSSGSSYGYTF.

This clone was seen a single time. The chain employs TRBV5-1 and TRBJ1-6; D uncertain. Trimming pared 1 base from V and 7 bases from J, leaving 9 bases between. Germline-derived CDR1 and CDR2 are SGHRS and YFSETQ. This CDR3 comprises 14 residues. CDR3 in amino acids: CASSLRRPNSPLHF. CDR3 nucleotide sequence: TGCGCCAGCAGCTTGCGGAGGCCGAATTCACCCCTCCACTTT.

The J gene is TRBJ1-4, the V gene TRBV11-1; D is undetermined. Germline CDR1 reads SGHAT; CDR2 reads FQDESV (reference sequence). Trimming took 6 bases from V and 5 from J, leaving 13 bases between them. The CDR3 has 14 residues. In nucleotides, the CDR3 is TGTGCCAGCAGTCCCTCTCGGCGCAATGAAAAACTGTTTTTT. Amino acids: CASSPSRRNEKLFF.

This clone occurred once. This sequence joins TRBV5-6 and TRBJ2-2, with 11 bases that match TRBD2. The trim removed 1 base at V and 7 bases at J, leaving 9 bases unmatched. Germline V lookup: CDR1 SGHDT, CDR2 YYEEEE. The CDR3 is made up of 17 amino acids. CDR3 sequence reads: CASSLPTSGRVGGELFF. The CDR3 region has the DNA TGTGCCAGCAGCTTGCCCACTAGCGGGAGAGTGGGCGGGGAGCTGTTTTTT. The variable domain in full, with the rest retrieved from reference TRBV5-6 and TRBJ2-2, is DAGVTQSPTHLIKTRGQQVTLRCSPKSGHDTVSWYQQALGQGPQFIFQYYEEEERQRGNFPDRFSGHQFPNYSSELNVNALLLGDSALYLCASSLPTSGRVGGELFFGEGSRLTVL.

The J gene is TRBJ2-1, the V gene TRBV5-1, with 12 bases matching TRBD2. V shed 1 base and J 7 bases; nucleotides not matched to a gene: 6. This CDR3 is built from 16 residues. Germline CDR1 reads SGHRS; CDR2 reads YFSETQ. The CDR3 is CASSLTGTSGPNEQFF. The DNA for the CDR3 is TGCGCCAGCAGCTTGACCGGGACTAGCGGGCCGAATGAGCAGTTCTTC.

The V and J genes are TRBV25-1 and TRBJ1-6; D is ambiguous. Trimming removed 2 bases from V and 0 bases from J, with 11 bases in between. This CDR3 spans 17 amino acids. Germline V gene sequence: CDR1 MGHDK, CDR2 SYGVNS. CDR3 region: CASSESKWSSYNSPLHF. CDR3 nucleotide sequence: TGTGCCAGCAGTGAAAGTAAGTGGAGCTCCTATAATTCACCCCTCCACTTT.